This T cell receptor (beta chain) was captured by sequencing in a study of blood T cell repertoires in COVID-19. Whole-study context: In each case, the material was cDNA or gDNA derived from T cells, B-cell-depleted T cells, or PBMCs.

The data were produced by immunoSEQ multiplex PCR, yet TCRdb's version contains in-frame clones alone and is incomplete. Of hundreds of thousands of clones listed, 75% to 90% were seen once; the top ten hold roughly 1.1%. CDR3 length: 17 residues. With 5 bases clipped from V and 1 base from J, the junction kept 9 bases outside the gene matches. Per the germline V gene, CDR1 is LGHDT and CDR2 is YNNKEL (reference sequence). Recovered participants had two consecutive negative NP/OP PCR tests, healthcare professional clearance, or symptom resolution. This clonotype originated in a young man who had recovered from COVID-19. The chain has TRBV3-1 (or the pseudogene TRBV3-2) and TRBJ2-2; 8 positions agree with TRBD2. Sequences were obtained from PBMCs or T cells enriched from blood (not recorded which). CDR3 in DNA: TGTGCCAGCAGCTTAGAACTAGCGGAGGTGAACACCGGGGAGCTGTTTTTT. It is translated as CASSLELAEVNTGELFF.